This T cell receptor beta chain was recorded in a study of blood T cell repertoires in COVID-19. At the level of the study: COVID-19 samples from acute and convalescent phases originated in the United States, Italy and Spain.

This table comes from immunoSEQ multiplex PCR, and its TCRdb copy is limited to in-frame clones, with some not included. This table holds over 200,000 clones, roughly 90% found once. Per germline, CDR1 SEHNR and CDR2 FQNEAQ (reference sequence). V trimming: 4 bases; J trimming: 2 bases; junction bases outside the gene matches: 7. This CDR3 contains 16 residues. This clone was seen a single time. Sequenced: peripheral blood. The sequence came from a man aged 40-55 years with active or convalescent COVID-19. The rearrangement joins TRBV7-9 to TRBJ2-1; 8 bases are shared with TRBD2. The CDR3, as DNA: TGTGCCAGCAGCTCCCTGGCGGGAGGTACCTACAATGAGCAGTTCTTC. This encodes CASSSLAGGTYNEQFF.